The 22 T cell receptor beta chains below were found in one sample sequenced in a study of cytomegalovirus exposure and HLA in healthy donors. PCR involved 60 Vbeta and 13 Jbeta primers. Clones were read by immunoSEQ multiplex PCR, and TCRdb kept only the in-frame ones, dropping some. The table lists about 93,000 clones, less than 80% of them singletons, with about 3.5% in the top ten. Sequencing was carried out using PBMCs. Receptors were obtained from a woman aged 40 to 50 in good health and CMV-seronegative.

The chain couples TRBV6-4 to TRBJ1-1; TRBD1 is a possible D gene (5 bases). The V end lost 6 bases, the J end lost 1 base, and 12 bases lay between the germline ends. Germline CDR1 is MRHNA and CDR2 is SNTAGT. CDR3 length equals 14 residues. This CDR3 reads CASSPGFGNTEAFF. CDR3 in DNA: TGTGCCAGCAGCCCAGGGTTTGGGAACACTGAAGCTTTCTTT.

The rearrangement uses TRBV5-1 and TRBJ1-1; D is undetermined. Germline values: CDR1 SGHRS, CDR2 YFSETQ. V lost 2 bases and J lost 3, with 11 bases in between. The CDR3 spans 14 residues. The CDR3 region is CASSFSFRDTEAFF. CDR3 coding DNA: TGCGCCAGCAGCTTTTCGTTCCGGGACACTGAAGCTTTCTTT.

The count of this clone is one. The chain has TRBV4-3 and TRBJ2-3; TRBD2 agrees at 7 bases. This CDR3 is 17 amino acids long. Per the germline V gene, CDR1 is LGHNA and CDR2 is YSLEER. Germline trimming cut 1 base from V and 0 bases from J; bases unmatched to any gene: 7. The CDR3 loop reads CASSQGGGTPSTDTQYF. The DNA for the CDR3 is TGCGCCAGCAGCCAAGGGGGGGGGACTCCAAGCACAGATACGCAGTATTTT.

The J gene is TRBJ2-1, the V gene TRBV18; 9 nucleotides match TRBD1. The CDR3 is 15 amino acids. The germline V gene has CDR1 KGHSH and CDR2 LQKENI. Trimming at V came to 2 bases and at J to 6 bases, leaving 5 bases not matched to a gene. The chain's CDR3 is CASSPTGGLGNEQFF. DNA of the CDR3: TGTGCCAGCTCACCAACAGGGGGCCTCGGCAATGAGCAGTTCTTC.

The table lists this clone with a few counts. The rearrangement links TRBV6-5 to TRBJ1-1; tentative D call: TRBD1 (6 bases). Deletions cut 7 bases from V and 2 bases from J, with 14 bases between. The germline V gene has CDR1 MNHEY and CDR2 SVGAGI. This CDR3 spans 14 amino acids. The DNA for the CDR3 is TGTGCCAGCACCTCCACAGGGCGCAACACTGAAGCTTTCTTT. Translating gives CASTSTGRNTEAFF.

The V and J genes are TRBV19 and TRBJ1-2; 9 bases map to TRBD1. V dropped 7 bases and J dropped 12; count of bases not matched to a gene: 12. There are 13 residues in the CDR3. The V gene's germline CDR1 is LNHDA and CDR2 SQIVND (reference sequence). CDR3 nucleotide sequence: TGTGCCAGTAACTCGGGACAGGGTACGGCGGACACCTTC. It specifies CASNSGQGTADTF.

This clone was counted once. V usage is TRBV15 and J usage is TRBJ1-3; D is ambiguous. CDR1 is LNHNV and CDR2 is YYDKDF in the germline V gene (reference sequence). Trimming took off 1 base at V and 0 bases at J, with 10 bases between the two ends. The length of the CDR3 is 16 residues. Here the CDR3 DNA reads TGTGCCACCAGCAGAGGCCGGCAGGTCTCTGGAAACACCATATATTTT. It is translated as CATSRGRQVSGNTIYF.

The chain couples TRBV5-6 to TRBJ2-2; tentatively, D is TRBD1 (5 bases). The CDR3 loop spans 17 amino acids. Germline CDR1 SGHDT, CDR2 YYEEEE. Trimming stripped 0 bases from V and 0 bases from J, with 12 bases between. CDR3 residues: CASSLARGRANTGELFF. CDR3 coding DNA: TGTGCCAGCAGCTTGGCTCGAGGCAGGGCGAACACCGGGGAGCTGTTTTTT.

This sequence joins TRBV11-2 and TRBJ2-1; D is ambiguous. Trimming took off 0 bases at V and 0 bases at J, with 3 bases between the two ends. There are 14 residues in the CDR3. Per germline, CDR1 SGHAT and CDR2 FQNNGV. The CDR3 DNA sequence: TGTGCCAGCAGCTTAGACGGCTCCTACAATGAGCAGTTCTTC. Translated: CASSLDGSYNEQFF. The variable domain in full, with the rest retrieved from reference TRBV11-2 and TRBJ2-1, is EAGVAQSPRYKIIEKRQSVAFWCNPISGHATLYWYQQILGQGPKLLIQFQNNGVVDDSQLPKDRFSAERLKGVDSTLKIQPAKLEDSAVYLCASSLDGSYNEQFFGPGTRLTVL.

V is TRBV7-2 and J is TRBJ1-5; D unresolved. Germline V gene data show CDR1 as SGHTA and CDR2 as FQGNSA. CDR3 length: 12 residues. V was trimmed by 7 bases and J by 6 bases, leaving 10 bases between them. The DNA of the CDR3 is TGTGCCAGCAACGTTCCAGGTCAGCCCCAGCATTTT. It encodes CASNVPGQPQHF. Full variable domain (remainder filled in from reference TRBV7-2 and TRBJ1-5): GAGVSQSPSNKVTEKGKDVELRCDPISGHTALYWYRQSLGQGLEFLIYFQGNSAPDKSGLPSDRFSAERTGGSVSTLTIQRTQQEDSAVYLCASNVPGQPQHFGDGTRLSIL.

The chain recombines TRBV29-1 with TRBJ2-7; D is perhaps TRBD1 (6 bases). V was pared by 5 bases and J by 3 bases, with 8 bases between. Germline loops: CDR1 SQVTM, CDR2 ANQGSEA. This CDR3 spans 11 amino acids. CDR3 amino acids: CSVQGIYEQYF. DNA of the CDR3: TGCAGCGTTCAGGGGATCTACGAGCAGTACTTC.

The chain has TRBV7-2 and TRBJ2-2; 9 bases agree with TRBD1. Germline loops: CDR1 SGHTA, CDR2 FQGNSA. CDR3 length: 14 residues. V lost 6 bases to trimming and J lost 7 bases; unmatched junction nucleotides: 6. The CDR3 region is CASRAQGASGELFF. The CDR3 nucleotides are TGTGCCAGCAGAGCACAGGGGGCAAGCGGGGAGCTGTTTTTT.

This clone showed up just once. The chain employs TRBV19 and TRBJ2-1; D possibly corresponds to TRBD2 (5 bases). V lost 3 bases and J 6 bases, leaving 15 bases between the germline ends. Germline CDR1 is LNHDA and CDR2 is SQIVND (reference sequence). The CDR3 is made up of 15 amino acids. The CDR3 region is CASSIRTGYSNEQFF. The DNA of the CDR3 is TGTGCCAGTAGTATCCGGACTGGCTACAGCAATGAGCAGTTCTTC.

CDR3 DNA: TGTGCCAGCAGCGTCCGGGACCGGAGACTAGCGGACTACGAGCAGTACTTC. Translated, it gives CASSVRDRRLADYEQYF. The V gene is TRBV5-6, the J gene TRBJ2-7, with 9 bases aligning to TRBD2. CDR1 SGHDT and CDR2 YYEEEE come from the germline V gene. The ends lost 4 bases at V and 3 bases at J; junction bases unmatched: 14. The CDR3 sequence is 17 residues long.

The CDR3 nucleotides read TGTGCCAGCAGTTTGGTATACTCCTACGAGCAGTACTTC. Its translation is CASSLVYSYEQYF. This sequence joins TRBV27 and TRBJ2-5, with unresolved D. Gene TRBJ2-7 matches the end of the DNA better, so the J call may be wrong. Germline CDR1 reads MNHEY; CDR2 reads SMNVEV (reference sequence). The CDR3 has 13 residues.

This chain joins TRBV15 and TRBJ1-2; D unresolved. Germline lookup yields CDR1 LNHNV and CDR2 YYDKDF (reference sequence). With 1 base removed from V and 3 bases from J, the gap between germline ends came to 9 bases. The CDR3 is 14 residues long. The CDR3 DNA reads TGTGCCACCAGCAGAGTGCGGATGGACTATGGCTACACCTTC. Translating it yields CATSRVRMDYGYTF.

This chain joins TRBV14 and TRBJ2-3; perhaps TRBD1 as D (6 bases). The CDR3 spans 14 residues. CDR1 SGHDN and CDR2 FVKESK come from the germline V gene. V lost 5 bases and J 0 bases, leaving 9 bases between the germline ends. CDR3 sequence: CASSGTTSTDTQYF. In nucleotides, the CDR3 is TGTGCCAGCAGCGGGACAACTAGCACAGATACGCAGTATTTT.

The rearrangement uses TRBV29-1 and TRBJ1-1; a possible D gene is TRBD1 (6 bases). Germline loops: CDR1 SQVTM, CDR2 ANQGSEA. Trimming left V 1 base short and J 5 bases short, with 14 bases between. The length of the CDR3 is 14 residues. CDR3 in amino acids: CSVEGGQGRTEAFF. The CDR3 DNA is TGCAGCGTTGAAGGAGGGCAGGGGCGGACTGAAGCTTTCTTT.

In regard to this clone: Other DNA sequences from this sample encode an identical CDR3 as well. The CDR3 coding sequence is TGTGCCAGCAGTAACTCCGGGGGACTTGGGACCAATCAGCCCCAGCATTTT. It encodes CASSNSGGLGTNQPQHF. The chain recombines TRBV27 with TRBJ1-5, with TRBD1 as a possible D gene (5 bases). The CDR3 loop spans 17 amino acids. V was shortened by 5 bases and J by 3 bases, with 20 bases between the two germline ends. CDR1 and CDR2 from the germline V gene are MNHEY and SMNVEV (reference sequence).

V usage is TRBV19 and J usage is TRBJ2-7, with D uncertain. The CDR3 runs to 12 residues. Trimming stripped 7 bases from V and 3 bases from J, with 10 bases between. Germline assignment: CDR1 LNHDA and CDR2 SQIVND (reference sequence). The CDR3 region is CASTSASYEQYF. The CDR3 bases are TGTGCCAGTACGAGCGCGAGCTACGAGCAGTACTTC. Full variable domain (remainder filled in from reference TRBV19 and TRBJ2-7): DGGITQSPKYLFRKEGQNVTLSCEQNLNHDAMYWYRQDPGQGLRLIYYSQIVNDFQKGDIAEGYSVSREKKESFPLTVTSAQKNPTAFYLCASTSASYEQYFGPGTRLTVT.

The chain recombines TRBV9 with TRBJ2-1; 9 nucleotides agree with TRBD2. Trimming cost V 0 bases and J 6 bases; bases outside gene matches: 4. This CDR3 is 15 amino acids long. CDR1 and CDR2 (germline): SGDLS, YYNGEE. Written as DNA, the CDR3 is TGTGCCAGCAGCGTAGCCCGCGGGAGGGTCAATGAGCAGTTCTTC. Translating gives CASSVARGRVNEQFF.

The rearrangement links TRBV18 to TRBJ2-1; 10 positions match TRBD2. V gave up 3 bases and J gave up 0 bases; unmatched junction bases: 5. Germline V gives CDR1 KGHSH, CDR2 LQKENI. CDR3 length: 17 amino acids. CDR3 protein: CASSPWTSGSSYNEQFF. DNA of the CDR3: TGTGCCAGCTCACCCTGGACTAGCGGTAGCTCCTACAATGAGCAGTTCTTC.